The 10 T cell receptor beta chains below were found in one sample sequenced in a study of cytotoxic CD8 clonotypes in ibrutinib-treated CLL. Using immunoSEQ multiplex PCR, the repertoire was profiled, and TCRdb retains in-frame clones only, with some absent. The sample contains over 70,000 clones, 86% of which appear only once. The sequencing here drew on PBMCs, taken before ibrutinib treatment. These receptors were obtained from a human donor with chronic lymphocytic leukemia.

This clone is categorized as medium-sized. The CDR3 loop is CASTPSSDLSSYNEQFF. Written as DNA, the CDR3 is TGTGCCAGCACCCCCTCCAGCGACTTGAGCTCCTACAATGAGCAGTTCTTC. This chain connects TRBV4-2 to TRBJ2-1; no clear D gene. Per germline, CDR1 LGHNA and CDR2 YNFKEQ. The CDR3 runs 17 residues. V shed 7 bases and J shed 0 bases, with 19 bases lying between them.

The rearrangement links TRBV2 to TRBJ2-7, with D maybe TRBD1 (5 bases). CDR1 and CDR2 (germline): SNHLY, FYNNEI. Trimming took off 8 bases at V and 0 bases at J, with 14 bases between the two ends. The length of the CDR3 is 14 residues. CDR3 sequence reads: CASQFWGTSYEQYF. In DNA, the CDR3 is TGTGCCAGCCAATTTTGGGGCACCTCCTACGAGCAGTACTTC.

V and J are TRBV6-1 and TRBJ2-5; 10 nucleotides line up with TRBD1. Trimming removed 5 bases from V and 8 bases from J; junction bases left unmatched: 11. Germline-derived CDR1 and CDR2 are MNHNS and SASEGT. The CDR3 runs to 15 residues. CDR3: CASSIGQGGDETQYF. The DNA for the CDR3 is TGTGCCAGCAGTATAGGACAGGGGGGGGACGAAACCCAGTACTTC.

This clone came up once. CDR3 loop: CASRVGAGVYNEQFF. The CDR3 DNA sequence: TGTGCCAGCAGAGTGGGGGCGGGAGTGTACAATGAGCAGTTCTTC. The rearrangement uses TRBV27 and TRBJ2-1, with D maybe TRBD2 (7 bases). Germline loops: CDR1 MNHEY, CDR2 SMNVEV (reference sequence). Trimming cost V 6 bases and J 4 bases, with 16 bases left between them. CDR3 length: 15 residues.

Written as DNA, the CDR3 is TGTGCCAGCAGCCAAGAGTCGACCGGGAGGGCCTACGAGCAGTACTTC. Its translation is CASSQESTGRAYEQYF. V is TRBV4-2 and J is TRBJ2-7; TRBD2 agrees at 8 bases. This CDR3 region has 16 residues. Germline trimming cut 0 bases from V and 2 bases from J; bases unmatched to any gene: 6. CDR1 LGHNA and CDR2 YNFKEQ come from the germline V gene.

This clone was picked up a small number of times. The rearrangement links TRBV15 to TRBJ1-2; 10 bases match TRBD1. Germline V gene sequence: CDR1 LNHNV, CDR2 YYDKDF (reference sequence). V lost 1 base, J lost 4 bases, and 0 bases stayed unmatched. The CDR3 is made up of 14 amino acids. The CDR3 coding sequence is TGTGCCACCAGCAGAGGGACAGGGGGCTATGGCTACACCTTC. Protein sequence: CATSRGTGGYGYTF.

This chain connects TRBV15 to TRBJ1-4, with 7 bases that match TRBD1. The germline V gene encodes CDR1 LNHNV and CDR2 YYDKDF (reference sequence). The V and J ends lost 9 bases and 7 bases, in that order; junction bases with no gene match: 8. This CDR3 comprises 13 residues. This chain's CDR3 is CATAGTVVEKLFF. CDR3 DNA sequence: TGTGCCACAGCCGGGACAGTGGTTGAAAAACTGTTTTTT.

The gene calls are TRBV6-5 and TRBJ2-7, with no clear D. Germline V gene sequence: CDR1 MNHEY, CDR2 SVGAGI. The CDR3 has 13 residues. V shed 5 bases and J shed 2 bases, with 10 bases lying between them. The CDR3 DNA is TGTGCCAGCAGTAACACTTGGCCCTACGAGCAGTACTTC. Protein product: CASSNTWPYEQYF.

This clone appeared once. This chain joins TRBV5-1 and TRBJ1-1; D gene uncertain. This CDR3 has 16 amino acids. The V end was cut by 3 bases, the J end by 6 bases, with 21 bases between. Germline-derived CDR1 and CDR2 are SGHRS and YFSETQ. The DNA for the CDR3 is TGCGCCAGCAGCTCCCGCCCGGGAGCCCCCGGGCCTGAAGCTTTCTTT. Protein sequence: CASSSRPGAPGPEAFF.

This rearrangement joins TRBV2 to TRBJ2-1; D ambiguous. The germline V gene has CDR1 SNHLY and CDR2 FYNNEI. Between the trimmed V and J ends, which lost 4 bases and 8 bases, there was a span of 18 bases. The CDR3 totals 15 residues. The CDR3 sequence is CASSVGRVLYDEQFF. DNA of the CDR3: TGTGCCAGCAGTGTGGGCCGGGTTCTATACGATGAGCAGTTCTTC. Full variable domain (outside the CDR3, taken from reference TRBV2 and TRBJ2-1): EPEVTQTPSHQVTQMGQEVILRCVPISNHLYFYWYRQILGQKVEFLVSFYNNEISEKSEIFDDQFSVERPDGSNFTLKIRSTKLEDSAMYFCASSVGRVLYDEQFFGPGTRLTVL.